This record concerns one T cell receptor (beta chain) sequence. The junction and the germline gene differ at one end; a read error may be behind it. These data are taken from a study of T cells in Graves' hyperthyroidism and ophthalmopathy. Germline V gene sequence: CDR1 SGDLS, CDR2 YYNGEE. The CDR3 length is 15 residues. The hyperthyroidism patients had all been newly diagnosed, and their disease duration was under 2 months. Their ages ranged from 18 to 65 years. Thyroid ultrasound, orbital computed tomography, clinical symptoms, and serum thyroxine and TRAb underpinned diagnoses. The CDR3 regions of TCR beta were amplified from RNA transcripts. The TCR CDR3 was amplified in a first-round RT-PCR using the HTBI primer set. TCRdb fed the multiplex PCR reads into MiXCR, producing one record per CDR3 protein. The sample includes more than 300,000 distinct CDR3 sequences, approximately 15% seen only once; the top ten take about 22%.

Sequencing was carried out using blood. The clonotype originates from a woman in her thirties with Graves' hyperthyroidism. The chain carries TRBV9 and TRBJ1-1, with D perhaps TRBD1 (6 bases). CDR3 nucleotide sequence: TGTGCCAGCAGCGGGGGGGCTTCACTGGGCACTGGAGCTTTCTTT. It yields the protein CASSGGASLGTGAFF. The whole variable domain, filled in from reference TRBV9 and TRBJ1-1, reads DSGVTQTPKHLITATGQRVTLRCSPRSGDLSVYWYQQSLDQGLQFLIQYYNGEERAKGNILERFSAQQFPDLHSELNLSSLELGDSALYFCASSGGASLGTGAFFGQGTRLTVV.